This T cell receptor (beta chain) was sequenced in a study of blood T cell repertoires in COVID-19. Study-wide context: Sources were T cells, B-cell-depleted T cells, or PBMCs; the material itself was cDNA or gDNA.

Original data processing: Cell counts per sample came from amplifying reference gene primers. Method: immunoSEQ multiplex PCR; TCRdb's copy keeps in-frame clones and lacks some. That table gives V, J and clone size, and the DNA gave D and trimming. The table includes some 140,000 clones, roughly 88% detected once. This CDR3 is built from 14 residues. Germline values: CDR1 LNHDA, CDR2 SQIVND (reference sequence). Trimming removed 1 base from V and 10 bases from J; junction bases left unmatched: 6. The chain joins TRBV19 to TRBJ2-1, with 8 nucleotides matching TRBD1. Source material: peripheral blood. This clonotype was sampled from a man aged 65 to 79 with active COVID-19. CDR3 loop: CASSIVFRDREQFF. The CDR3, as DNA: TGTGCCAGTAGTATAGTTTTTCGGGACAGGGAGCAGTTCTTC.